One and the same sample provided the 9 T cell receptor beta chains below, sequenced in a study of beta chain features in type 1 diabetes. These receptors are not linked to any known antigen. The entirety of the isolated RNA underwent reverse transcription, so expressed TCRB transcripts were sequenced. The protocol was immunoSEQ multiplex PCR, while the TCRdb copy is restricted to in-frame clones and leaves out a portion. The data contain around 160,000 clones, 9% of them seen just once; the ten biggest clones take up 0.7%. Findings and limits, study-wide: Within each of all four CD4+ subsets, Type 1 diabetes patients had TCRB CDR3s that were moderately but significantly shorter.

The sample was central memory CD4+ T cells from blood. These receptors were taken from a woman aged 25 to 39 with type 1 diabetes.

The V and J genes are TRBV7-9 and TRBJ2-1; the D gene is possibly TRBD2 (6 bases). The CDR3 is 13 amino acids. Germline CDR1 reads SEHNR; CDR2 reads FQNEAQ (reference sequence). V was cut by 6 bases and J by 5 bases, with 11 bases left in between. The CDR3 protein is CASRSGENNEQFF. CDR3 DNA sequence: TGTGCCAGCAGATCGGGGGAAAACAATGAGCAGTTCTTC.

This sequence joins TRBV9 and TRBJ1-5; a weak D match, TRBD1 (5 bases). The CDR3 is 14 amino acids. Trimming cost V 4 bases and J 5 bases, with 13 bases left between them. CDR1 is SGDLS and CDR2 is YYNGEE in the germline V gene. The CDR3 DNA reads TGTGCCAGCAGCCCTCACGGGGGGGATCAGCCCCAGCATTTT. This codes for CASSPHGGDQPQHF.

The CDR3 nucleotides are TGTGCCAGCAGCAGAGGAGGTCTCTCCTACGAGCAGTACTTC. Amino acid sequence: CASSRGGLSYEQYF. The chain combines TRBV7-6 with TRBJ2-7, with D tentatively TRBD2 (5 bases). Per the germline V gene, CDR1 is SGHVS and CDR2 is FNYEAQ. Trimming took 5 bases from V and 0 from J, leaving 11 bases between them. The CDR3 has 14 amino acids. Combining the CDR3 with reference TRBV7-6 and TRBJ2-7 gives the whole variable domain GAGVSQSPRYKVTKRGQDVALRCDPISGHVSLYWYRQALGQGPEFLTYFNYEAQQDKSGLPNDRFSAERPEGSISTLTIQRTEQRDSAMYRCASSRGGLSYEQYFGPGTRLTVT.

This clone was found a few times. The chain has TRBV29-1 and TRBJ2-5; maybe TRBD1 (6 bases). Trimming took 5 bases from V and 1 from J, leaving 8 bases between them. Germline V lookup: CDR1 SQVTM, CDR2 ANQGSEA. This CDR3 spans 12 amino acids. CDR3 sequence reads: CSVRGGQETQYF. The DNA of the CDR3 is TGCAGCGTTAGAGGGGGCCAAGAGACCCAGTACTTC.

In the case of this clone: Other DNA sequences in the same sample also yield this CDR3. V usage is TRBV6-5 and J usage is TRBJ2-5; D gene uncertain. The CDR3 extends over 14 amino acids. CDR1 and CDR2 (germline): MNHEY, SVGAGI. V gave up 6 bases and J gave up 4 bases, with 15 bases separating them. The CDR3 nucleotides are TGTGCCAGCAGCCTTAGAGGTTTGGGAGAGACCCAGTACTTC. This gives the protein CASSLRGLGETQYF.

V usage is TRBV2 and J usage is TRBJ2-2, with 9 nucleotides matching TRBD2. Losses at the gene ends were 4 bases for V and 6 bases for J; bases not matched to a gene: 6. CDR1 and CDR2 (germline): SNHLY, FYNNEI. The CDR3 is 15 amino acids. CDR3 bases: TGTGCCAGCAGTGGACCCGCGGGAGGGGCCGGGGAGCTGTTTTTT. This encodes CASSGPAGGAGELFF.

This chain uses TRBV19 with TRBJ2-7; the D gene is possibly TRBD2 (6 bases). V lost 7 bases and J lost 3, with 16 bases in between. Germline values: CDR1 LNHDA, CDR2 SQIVND (reference sequence). The CDR3 contains 14 residues. The CDR3 DNA sequence: TGTGCCAGTAAGGGTTCGGCGGGAATCTACGAGCAGTACTTC. It is translated as CASKGSAGIYEQYF.

This rearrangement joins TRBV14 to TRBJ2-5, with 7 bases lining up with TRBD2. This CDR3 is built from 15 residues. After removal of 4 bases from V and 4 bases from J, the junction contained 9 bases not matched to a gene. From germline, CDR1 is SGHDN and CDR2 FVKESK. The CDR3 spells CASSPLAGGAETQYF. CDR3 sequence (DNA): TGTGCCAGCAGCCCCTTAGCGGGTGGTGCAGAGACCCAGTACTTC. The full variable domain, completed using reference TRBV14 and TRBJ2-5, is EAGVTQFPSHSVIEKGQTVTLRCDPISGHDNLYWYRRVMGKEIKFLLHFVKESKQDESGMPNNRFLAERTGGTYSTLKVQPAELEDSGVYFCASSPLAGGAETQYFGPGTRLLVL.

Only a few counts were recorded for this clone. This chain connects TRBV5-1 to TRBJ2-5, with D perhaps matching TRBD1 (6 bases). V lost 1 base, J lost 4 bases, and 11 bases lay in between. Germline CDR1 and CDR2: SGHRS and YFSETQ. The CDR3 runs to 14 residues. CDR3 amino acids: CASSLTGMSETQYF. The CDR3 nucleotides read TGCGCCAGCAGCTTGACAGGGATGTCAGAGACCCAGTACTTC.